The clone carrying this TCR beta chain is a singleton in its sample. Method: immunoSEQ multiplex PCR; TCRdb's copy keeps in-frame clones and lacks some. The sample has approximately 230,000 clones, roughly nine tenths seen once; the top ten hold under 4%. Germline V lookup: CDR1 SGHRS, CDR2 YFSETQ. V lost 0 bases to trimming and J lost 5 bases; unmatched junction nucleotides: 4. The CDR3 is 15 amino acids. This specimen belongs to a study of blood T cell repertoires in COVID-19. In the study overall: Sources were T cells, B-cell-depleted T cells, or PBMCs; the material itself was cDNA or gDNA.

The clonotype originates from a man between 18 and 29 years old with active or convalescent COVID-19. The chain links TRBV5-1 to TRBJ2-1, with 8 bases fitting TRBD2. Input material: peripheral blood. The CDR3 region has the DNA TGCGCCAGCAGCTTGGGTAGCGGGGCCAACAATGAGCAGTTCTTC. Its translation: CASSLGSGANNEQFF.